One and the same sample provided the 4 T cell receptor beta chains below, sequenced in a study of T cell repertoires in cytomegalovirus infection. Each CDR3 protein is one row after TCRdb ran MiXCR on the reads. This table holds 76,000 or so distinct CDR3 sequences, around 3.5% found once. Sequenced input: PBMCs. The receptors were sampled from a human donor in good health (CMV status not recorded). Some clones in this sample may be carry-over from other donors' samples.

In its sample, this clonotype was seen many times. CDR3 in amino acids: CASSPPHGGIYEQYF. The CDR3, as DNA: TGTGCCAGCAGCCCCCCCCATGGAGGAATCTACGAGCAGTACTTC. The chain is built from TRBV9 and TRBJ2-7; a possible D gene is TRBD2 (5 bases). CDR1 and CDR2 from the germline V gene are SGDLS and YYNGEE. Deletions cut 4 bases from V and 3 bases from J, with 17 bases between. The CDR3 consists of 15 residues.

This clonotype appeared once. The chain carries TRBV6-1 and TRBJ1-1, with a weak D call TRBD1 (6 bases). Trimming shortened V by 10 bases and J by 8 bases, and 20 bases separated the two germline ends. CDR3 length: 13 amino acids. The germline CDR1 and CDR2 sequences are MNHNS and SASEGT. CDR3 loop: CAIKTLQGTEAFF. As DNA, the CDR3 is TGTGCCATAAAAACGTTACAGGGCACCGAAGCTTTCTTT.

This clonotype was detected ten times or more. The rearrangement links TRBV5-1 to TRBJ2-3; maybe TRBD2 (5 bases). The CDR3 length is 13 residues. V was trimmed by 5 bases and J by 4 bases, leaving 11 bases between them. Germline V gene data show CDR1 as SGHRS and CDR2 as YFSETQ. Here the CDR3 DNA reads TGCGCCAGCAGGGAGGAGGTCCCAGATACGCAGTATTTT. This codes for CASREEVPDTQYF.

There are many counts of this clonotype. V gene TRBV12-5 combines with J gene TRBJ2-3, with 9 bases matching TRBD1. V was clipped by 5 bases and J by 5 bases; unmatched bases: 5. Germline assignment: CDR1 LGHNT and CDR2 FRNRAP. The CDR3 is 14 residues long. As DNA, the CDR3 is TGTGCTAGTGGTACGGGACAGGGCTTAGATACGCAGTATTTT. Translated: CASGTGQGLDTQYF.